This T cell receptor (beta chain) originates from a study of Tregs in tolerant kidney transplant recipients. Data came from immunoSEQ multiplex PCR; TCRdb stores just in-frame clones and leaves some out. The table records more than 90,000 clones, roughly 93% of them present only once. The CDR3 has 14 residues. V was trimmed by 0 bases and J by 2 bases, leaving 7 bases between them. Germline values: CDR1 LGHNA, CDR2 YSLEER. Study results and caveats: Activated donor B cell expansion appeared to reveal the most relevant donor-specific TCRbeta repertoire.

In regard to this clone: As yet, its antigen is unknown.

Recipients received nonmyeloablative bone marrow transplants from related graft donors, with transient mixed chimerism. The chain is built from TRBV4-3 and TRBJ1-2; D not resolved. The clonotype was recovered from a human patient who received a combined kidney and bone marrow transplant. T cells may partly derive from the graft donor. This specimen was CD4+ T cells from blood (PBMCs), taken 12 months after the transplant. CDR3 loop: CASSQDSRNYGYTF. CDR3 DNA: TGCGCCAGCAGCCAAGATTCGCGGAACTATGGCTACACCTTC.